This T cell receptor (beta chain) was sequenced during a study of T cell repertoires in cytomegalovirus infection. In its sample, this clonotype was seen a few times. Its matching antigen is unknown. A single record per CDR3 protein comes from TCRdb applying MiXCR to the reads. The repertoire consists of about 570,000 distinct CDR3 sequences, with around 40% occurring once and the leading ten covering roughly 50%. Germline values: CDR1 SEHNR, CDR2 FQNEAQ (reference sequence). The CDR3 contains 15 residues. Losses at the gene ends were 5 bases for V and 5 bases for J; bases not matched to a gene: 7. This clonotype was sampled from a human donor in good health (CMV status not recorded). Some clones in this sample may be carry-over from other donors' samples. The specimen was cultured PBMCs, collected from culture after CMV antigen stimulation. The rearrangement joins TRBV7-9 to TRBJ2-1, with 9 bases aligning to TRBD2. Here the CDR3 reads CASSPRGGRDNEQFF. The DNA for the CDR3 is TGTGCCAGCAGCCCGCGGGGCGGGAGGGACAATGAGCAGTTCTTC.